This entry lists 23 T cell receptor beta chains sequenced from one sample in a study of blood T cell repertoires in COVID-19. Sequenced by immunoSEQ multiplex PCR; TCRdb stores in-frame clones only, minus some. The sample lists roughly 300,000 clones; about four fifths were seen once. Sample: peripheral blood. The receptors were gathered from a woman aged 45-65 years who had recovered from COVID-19.

The chain uses TRBV6-6 and TRBJ2-1; TRBD2 agrees at 9 bases. The germline CDR1 and CDR2 sequences are MNHNY and SVGAGI (reference sequence). V gave up 6 bases and J gave up 2 bases; unmatched junction bases: 8. The CDR3 covers 16 residues. The CDR3 nucleotides read TGTGCCAGCAGCCTGACTAGCGGAGAGGCCTACAATGAGCAGTTCTTC. Residues: CASSLTSGEAYNEQFF.

This clone has only one observation. J is TRBJ2-2 and V is TRBV4-3, with 11 positions matching TRBD2. Germline V CDR1 and CDR2: LGHNA, YSLEER. The CDR3 runs to 19 residues. V lost 4 bases to trimming and J lost 1 base; unmatched junction nucleotides: 11. For the CDR3, the DNA is TGCGCCAGCAGCCGCTCCGGGAGCGGACTAGCGGGGAACACCGGGGAGCTGTTTTTT. Its protein is CASSRSGSGLAGNTGELFF.

This clone showed up just a few times. V and J are TRBV5-5 and TRBJ1-5; 10 bases are shared with TRBD1. The CDR3 contains 14 residues. V lost 4 bases and J lost 7; bases outside the gene matches: 5. The germline V gene encodes CDR1 SGHKS and CDR2 YYEKEE (reference sequence). DNA of the CDR3: TGTGCCAGCAGCCTCGGACAGGGGGAACAGCCCCAGCATTTT. Translating gives CASSLGQGEQPQHF.

The DNA for the CDR3 is TGTGCCAGCAGCTTAGGGGCAGGGGGCCACGAGCAGTACTTC. Translating gives CASSLGAGGHEQYF. The chain couples TRBV9 to TRBJ2-7, with 8 bases that match TRBD1. After removal of 4 bases from V and 5 bases from J, the junction contained 8 bases not matched to a gene. This CDR3 region has 14 residues. Germline values: CDR1 SGDLS, CDR2 YYNGEE.

This rearrangement joins TRBV7-9 to TRBJ2-5; TRBD2 aligns across 11 bases. The V segment lost 10 bases and the J segment 2 bases; nucleotides outside the gene matches: 6. The CDR3 consists of 14 residues. CDR1 is SEHNR, CDR2 FQNEAQ, per germline (reference sequence). The CDR3 is CATVAGGGQETQYF. The CDR3 coding sequence is TGTGCCACCGTAGCGGGAGGGGGGCAAGAGACCCAGTACTTC.

The CDR3 loop reads CASSQDGLAGNTGELFF. CDR3 bases: TGCGCCAGCAGCCAAGATGGACTAGCGGGAAACACCGGGGAGCTGTTTTTT. The V and J genes are TRBV4-3 and TRBJ2-2; 12 bases fit TRBD2. This CDR3 region has 17 residues. V lost 0 bases, J lost 2 bases, and 1 base stayed unmatched. The germline gives CDR1 LGHNA, CDR2 YSLEER.

The V call is TRBV6-2 or TRBV6-3, the J call TRBJ2-5; perhaps TRBD2 as D (5 bases). CDR3 length: 17 amino acids. Per the germline V gene, CDR1 is MNHEY and CDR2 is SVGEGT. V was trimmed by 2 bases and J by 4 bases, leaving 20 bases between them. In DNA form, the CDR3 reads TGTGCCAGCAGTTACCGGGGATTAGCGCGAGTGGGAGAGACCCAGTACTTC. It encodes CASSYRGLARVGETQYF.

The CDR3 coding sequence is TGTGCCAGCAGCCCACTAGGAACGGAGACCCAGTACTTC. Amino acids: CASSPLGTETQYF. This sequence joins TRBV7-3 and TRBJ2-5; tentatively, D is TRBD2 (5 bases). Germline CDR1 and CDR2: SGHTA and FQGTGA. V was pared by 5 bases and J by 5 bases, with 12 bases between. This CDR3 has 13 amino acids.

With regard to this clone: One junction end does not reproduce the germline sequence, and a read error may be involved. The rearrangement uses TRBV5-1 and TRBJ2-7; TRBD1 or TRBD2 may be the D gene (5 bases each). Germline CDR1 is SGHRS and CDR2 is YFSETQ. This CDR3 has 15 residues. The CDR3: CASSLGELPLYEQYF. In DNA, the CDR3 is TGCGCCAGCAGTTTGGGGGAGCTCCCCCTCTACGAGCAGTACTTC.

With respect to this clone: Distinct nucleotide sequences in the sample also encode this CDR3. The gene calls are TRBV5-6 and TRBJ1-5, with D possibly matching TRBD1 (6 bases). CDR3 length equals 15 residues. Trimming removed 0 bases from V and 1 base from J, with 8 bases in between. Germline loops: CDR1 SGHDT, CDR2 YYEEEE. The CDR3 DNA is TGTGCCAGCAGCTTGGGGCAGGGGAGCAATCAGCCCCAGCATTTT. Translating it yields CASSLGQGSNQPQHF. Full variable domain (outside the CDR3, taken from reference TRBV5-6 and TRBJ1-5): DAGVTQSPTHLIKTRGQQVTLRCSPKSGHDTVSWYQQALGQGPQFIFQYYEEEERQRGNFPDRFSGHQFPNYSSELNVNALLLGDSALYLCASSLGQGSNQPQHFGDGTRLSIL.

This clone was detected only once. The CDR3 sequence is CASRRDRGTYEQYF. DNA of the CDR3: TGTGCCAGTAGAAGGGACAGGGGTACGTACGAGCAGTACTTC. The rearrangement uses TRBV19 and TRBJ2-7; 10 positions agree with TRBD1. Germline trimming cut 6 bases from V and 4 bases from J; bases unmatched to any gene: 6. Per the germline V gene, CDR1 is LNHDA and CDR2 is SQIVND (reference sequence). CDR3 size: 14 residues.

This clone occurred once. V is TRBV7-9 and J is TRBJ2-7; 9 bases match TRBD1. Germline V lookup: CDR1 SEHNR, CDR2 FQNEAQ (reference sequence). The V and J ends lost 1 base and 6 bases, in that order; junction bases with no gene match: 4. The CDR3 is 14 amino acids. CDR3 in amino acids: CASSLGDRVREQYF. CDR3 DNA sequence: TGTGCCAGCAGCTTAGGGGACAGGGTTCGCGAGCAGTACTTC.

V gene TRBV29-1 combines with J gene TRBJ2-2; TRBD1 agrees at 8 bases. There are 16 residues in the CDR3. After removal of 0 bases from V and 6 bases from J, the junction contained 9 bases not matched to a gene. The germline V gene encodes CDR1 SQVTM and CDR2 ANQGSEA. The DNA for the CDR3 is TGCAGCGTTGAAGATATCCGACAGGGGAGAGCCGGGGAGCTGTTTTTT. Amino acids: CSVEDIRQGRAGELFF.

About this clone: Within the sample, other DNA sequences also encode this same CDR3. The V call is TRBV7-2, the J call TRBJ2-7, with 7 bases aligning to TRBD2. The V and J ends lost 1 base and 4 bases, in that order; junction bases with no gene match: 1. Germline V gene lookup returns CDR1 SGHTA and CDR2 FQGNSA. This CDR3 spans 13 amino acids. CDR3 bases: TGTGCCAGCAGCTTAGGACTAGCTTACGAGCAGTACTTC. It encodes CASSLGLAYEQYF.

This chain joins TRBV4-3 and TRBJ2-3, with D possibly being TRBD2 (5 bases). V was clipped by 4 bases and J by 0 bases, with 11 bases between them. The length of the CDR3 is 15 residues. Germline V CDR1 and CDR2: LGHNA, YSLEER. The CDR3 coding sequence is TGCGCCAGCAGCCTAGGAGGCCATAGCACAGATACGCAGTATTTT. This encodes CASSLGGHSTDTQYF.

V is TRBV7-9 and J is TRBJ1-4; TRBD1 aligns across 8 bases. The CDR3 is made up of 15 amino acids. Germline-derived CDR1 and CDR2 are SEHNR and FQNEAQ (reference sequence). The J segment lost 4 bases and the V segment lost 4 bases, leaving 5 bases of the junction unmatched. The CDR3 DNA sequence: TGTGCCAGCAGCTCCGGACAGGGCGGTAATGAAAAACTGTTTTTT. As protein: CASSSGQGGNEKLFF.

This chain joins TRBV19 and TRBJ2-2; tentatively, D is TRBD1 (6 bases). There are 18 residues in the CDR3. Germline V CDR1 and CDR2: LNHDA, SQIVND (reference sequence). With 8 bases removed from V and 1 base from J, the gap between germline ends came to 23 bases. CDR3 in amino acids: CASGKPGHTLLNTGELFF. In DNA form, the CDR3 reads TGTGCCAGTGGAAAGCCGGGACATACACTGCTGAACACCGGGGAGCTGTTTTTT.

The rearrangement uses TRBV13 and TRBJ2-1, with D possibly TRBD1 on 7 matching bases. Trimming pared 6 bases from V and 4 bases from J, leaving 16 bases between. Germline V lookup: CDR1 PRHDT, CDR2 FYEKMQ (reference sequence). The CDR3 spans 15 residues. The CDR3 sequence: CASSLPRDRYNEQFF. CDR3 nucleotides: TGTGCCAGCAGTTTACCGCGGGACAGATACAATGAGCAGTTCTTC.

The V gene is TRBV5-6, the J gene TRBJ2-7, with D possibly TRBD2 on 5 matching bases. The germline gives CDR1 SGHDT, CDR2 YYEEEE. Trimming left V 3 bases short and J 0 bases short, with 13 bases between. The CDR3 is 15 residues long. Written as DNA, the CDR3 is TGTGCCAGCAGCTCCCCCTCGGGGTCCTCCTACGAGCAGTACTTC. Residues: CASSSPSGSSYEQYF.

V is TRBV30 and J is TRBJ1-3; unclear D gene. CDR3 length equals 12 residues. V was pared by 5 bases and J by 3 bases, with 8 bases between. Germline CDR1 and CDR2: GTSNPN and SVGIG (reference sequence). The CDR3 DNA is TGTGCCTGGTTTTCCGTTGGAAACACCATATATTTT. This encodes CAWFSVGNTIYF.

The chain joins TRBV27 to TRBJ1-2; 7 bases map to TRBD1. CDR3 length: 13 amino acids. Germline values: CDR1 MNHEY, CDR2 SMNVEV (reference sequence). The junction had 4 bases not matched to a gene; V was cut back by 4 bases and J by 5 bases. CDR3 in DNA: TGTGCCAGCAGTTCCGGGACAGTGTATGGCTACACCTTC. It yields the protein CASSSGTVYGYTF.

This chain joins TRBV28 and TRBJ1-1; tentatively, D is TRBD1 (6 bases). V was pared by 6 bases and J by 5 bases, with 13 bases between. The CDR3 contains 13 residues. Germline V gives CDR1 MDHEN, CDR2 SYDVKM. The CDR3 DNA sequence: TGTGCCAGCAGGACCACCCAGGGGACTGAAGCTTTCTTT. Amino acid sequence: CASRTTQGTEAFF.

This chain joins TRBV27 and TRBJ2-1, with 8 bases matching TRBD2. This CDR3 spans 19 amino acids. Germline CDR1 reads MNHEY; CDR2 reads SMNVEV (reference sequence). V gave up 2 bases and J gave up 4 bases; unmatched junction bases: 16. CDR3 sequence (DNA): TGTGCCAGCAGTTTACCAGCGGGAGAAACTTTTGTATGGTACAATGAGCAGTTCTTC. It is translated as CASSLPAGETFVWYNEQFF.